The 17 T cell receptor beta chains below were found in one sample sequenced in a study of PD-1 blockade in classical Hodgkin lymphoma. Profiling relied on immunoSEQ multiplex PCR, and the TCRdb table lists in-frame clones only, not all of them. The sample yields about 36,000 clones, more than 65% seen once. All patients relapsed after autologous stem cell transplantation, and brentuximab vedotin exposure varied. This specimen consisted of peripheral blood mononuclear cells (PBMCs), obtained before the second cycle of nivolumab. The receptors were sampled from a human donor with classical Hodgkin lymphoma.

This chain joins TRBV4-3 and TRBJ1-4, with D unclear. The CDR3 runs 17 residues. Germline CDR1 is LGHNA and CDR2 is YSLEER. V shed 2 bases and J shed 4 bases, with 17 bases lying between them. In nucleotides, the CDR3 is TGCGCCAGCAGCCAAAGACCCCCCTTCGGAAATAATGAAAAACTGTTTTTT. This encodes CASSQRPPFGNNEKLFF.

This clone was seen more than once but under ten times. The CDR3 sequence: CASAKGSRDTGELFF. The CDR3 DNA reads as TGTGCCAGCGCCAAAGGCAGTAGAGACACCGGGGAGCTGTTTTTT. This chain connects TRBV18 to TRBJ2-2; D gene ambiguous. The CDR3 is 15 residues long. Germline-derived CDR1 and CDR2 are KGHSH and LQKENI. Trimming took 8 bases from V and 3 from J, leaving 16 bases between them. Drawing the rest from reference TRBV18 and TRBJ2-2, the complete variable domain is NAGVMQNPRHLVRRRGQEARLRCSPMKGHSHVYWYRQLPEEGLKFMVYLQKENIIDESGMPKERFSAEFPKEGPSILRIQQVVRGDSAAYFCASAKGSRDTGELFFGEGSRLTVL.

The J gene is TRBJ2-7, the V gene TRBV7-9; no clear D gene. The CDR3 contains 14 residues. V was pared by 1 base and J by 2 bases, with 9 bases between. Germline-derived CDR1 and CDR2 are SEHNR and FQNEAQ (reference sequence). The DNA of the CDR3 is TGTGCCAGCAGCTTAGGCCAGGCAACCTACGAGCAGTACTTC. Amino acid sequence: CASSLGQATYEQYF. Full variable domain (missing parts from reference TRBV7-9 and TRBJ2-7): DTGVSQNPRHKITKRGQNVTFRCDPISEHNRLYWYRQTLGQGPEFLTYFQNEAQLEKSRLLSDRFSAERPKGSFSTLEIQRTEQGDSAMYLCASSLGQATYEQYFGPGTRLTVT.

The chain couples TRBV4-2 to TRBJ1-2; the D is unclear. The CDR3 loop spans 15 amino acids. In germline, CDR1 is LGHNA, CDR2 YNFKEQ. Trimming took 4 bases from V and 2 from J, leaving 14 bases between them. CDR3: CASSPSRAQNYGYTF. The CDR3 DNA follows: TGTGCCAGCAGCCCCTCACGGGCACAAAACTATGGCTACACCTTC.

V gene TRBV4-3 combines with J gene TRBJ1-6; the match to TRBD1 covers 7 bases. The CDR3 is 15 residues long. Germline V gene lookup returns CDR1 LGHNA and CDR2 YSLEER. Trimming removed 3 bases from V and 8 bases from J; junction bases left unmatched: 7. The CDR3 here is CASSQQGDRHSPLHF. Written as DNA, the CDR3 is TGCGCCAGCAGCCAGCAGGGGGACCGTCATTCACCCCTCCACTTT.

The CDR3 reads CASSLGSTGYNEQFF. The CDR3 DNA is TGCGCCAGCAGCTTGGGATCCACCGGCTACAATGAGCAGTTCTTC. The chain uses TRBV5-1 and TRBJ2-1, with no clear D. The germline V and J ends were trimmed by 0 bases and 3 bases, with 10 bases remaining between them. Germline CDR1 and CDR2: SGHRS and YFSETQ. The CDR3 has 15 residues.

Here the CDR3 reads CAITGTALHEQYF. In nucleotides, the CDR3 is TGTGCCATCACCGGGACAGCCTTGCACGAGCAGTACTTC. The gene calls are TRBV10-3 and TRBJ2-7, with 7 bases identical to TRBD1. The ends lost 7 bases at V and 5 bases at J; junction bases unmatched: 8. The germline gives CDR1 ENHRY, CDR2 SYGVKD. The CDR3 covers 13 residues.

In this sample, this clone turned up a few times. The junction differs from germline at one of its ends, possibly a read error. This chain joins TRBV7-2 and TRBJ1-5; 7 nucleotides agree with TRBD1. The germline CDR1 and CDR2 sequences are SGHTA and FQGNSA. This CDR3 contains 13 residues. The CDR3 coding sequence is TGTGCCAGCAGCAGGGACAGCATTCAGCCCCAGCATTTT. Amino acids: CASSRDSIQPQHF.

J is TRBJ1-1 and V is TRBV5-5, with unresolved D. With 2 bases removed from V and 0 bases from J, the gap between germline ends came to 14 bases. CDR1 SGHKS and CDR2 YYEKEE come from the germline V gene (reference sequence). This CDR3 has 16 amino acids. The CDR3 region is CASSLGGNQMNTEAFF. The CDR3, as DNA: TGTGCCAGCAGCTTAGGTGGTAATCAAATGAACACTGAAGCTTTCTTT.

J is TRBJ2-1 and V is TRBV5-6; 15 nucleotides line up with TRBD2. Looked up from germline, CDR1 is SGHDT and CDR2 is YYEEEE. V lost 4 bases and J lost 4; bases outside the gene matches: 3. The CDR3 runs 16 residues. The CDR3 loop is CASSTGLAGGYNEQFF. The CDR3 DNA reads TGTGCCAGCAGCACCGGACTAGCGGGGGGGTACAATGAGCAGTTCTTC.

This rearrangement joins TRBV11-3 to TRBJ2-1; D remains unclear. This CDR3 comprises 15 residues. Germline values: CDR1 SGHNT, CDR2 YENEEA. V was shortened by 3 bases and J by 2 bases, with 11 bases between the two germline ends. CDR3 DNA sequence: TGTGCCAGCAGCTTTGACCACGGTACCTACAATGAGCAGTTCTTC. Translated, it gives CASSFDHGTYNEQFF.

The gene calls are TRBV10-3 and TRBJ2-7; D tentatively reads TRBD1 or TRBD2 (5 bases each). The CDR3 is made up of 13 amino acids. V lost 10 bases, J lost 0 bases, and 13 bases lay in between. Germline V gene lookup returns CDR1 ENHRY and CDR2 SYGVKD. The CDR3 region is CATSGTASYEQYF. CDR3 coding DNA: TGTGCCACTTCCGGGACGGCCTCCTACGAGCAGTACTTC.

The chain employs TRBV28 and TRBJ1-2; D gene ambiguous. The CDR3 sequence is 10 residues long. Deletions cut 5 bases from V and 5 bases from J, with 3 bases between. Per germline, CDR1 MDHEN and CDR2 SYDVKM. The CDR3 DNA reads as TGTGCCAGCAGTGGGTATGGCTACACCTTC. Its protein is CASSGYGYTF.

V gene TRBV19 combines with J gene TRBJ1-4; D call uncertain. Between the trimmed V and J ends, which lost 2 bases and 8 bases, there was a span of 9 bases. The CDR3 runs 13 residues. Germline CDR1 is LNHDA and CDR2 is SQIVND (reference sequence). The CDR3 nucleotides are TGTGCCAGTAGTATAAGATCAGGAGAAAAACTGTTTTTT. Its protein product is CASSIRSGEKLFF.

This chain links TRBV25-1 with TRBJ2-1; D assignment may be TRBD1 or TRBD2 (6 bases each). The V end lost 0 bases, the J end lost 3 bases, and 12 bases lay between the germline ends. CDR1 and CDR2 (germline): MGHDK, SYGVNS. The CDR3 length is 16 residues. The CDR3 loop is CASSEYWGASYNEQFF. In DNA, the CDR3 is TGTGCCAGCAGTGAATATTGGGGGGCGAGCTACAATGAGCAGTTCTTC. Together with reference TRBV25-1 and TRBJ2-1, the CDR3 gives the full variable domain: EADIYQTPRYLVIGTGKKITLECSQTMGHDKMYWYQQDPGMELHLIHYSYGVNSTEKGDLSSESTVSRIRTEHFPLTLESARPSHTSQYLCASSEYWGASYNEQFFGPGTRLTVL.

A remark on this clone: Other DNA sequences of this sample code for an identical CDR3. The chain uses TRBV6-5 and TRBJ2-2; the D gene is possibly TRBD2 (7 bases). The germline CDR1 and CDR2 sequences are MNHEY and SVGAGI. The length of the CDR3 is 15 residues. V was trimmed by 6 bases and J by 5 bases, leaving 16 bases between them. This chain's CDR3 is CASRSSGGATGELFF. The CDR3 bases are TGTGCCAGCAGGTCGTCTGGGGGGGCAACCGGGGAGCTGTTTTTT.

V and J are TRBV6-6 and TRBJ1-4, with 8 bases that match TRBD1. V shed 5 bases and J 6 bases; nucleotides not matched to a gene: 8. Per the germline V gene, CDR1 is MNHNY and CDR2 is SVGAGI (reference sequence). The CDR3 spans 15 residues. The CDR3 nucleotides are TGTGCCAGCAGTCCACATCAGGGGGCGGATGAAAAACTGTTTTTT. The encoded protein is CASSPHQGADEKLFF.